This T cell receptor (beta chain) was retrieved from a study of beta chain features in type 1 diabetes. The wider study: Over 85,000,000 sorted cells were examined across all samples.

The whole isolated RNA underwent reverse transcription, so sequencing captured expressed TCRB transcripts. The data were produced by immunoSEQ multiplex PCR, yet TCRdb's version contains in-frame clones alone and is incomplete. This sample has 900,000 or so clones; roughly 15% occur once, and the top ten carry 0.023%. This clone was detected a few times. Its antigen is undetermined. The CDR3 contains 14 residues. Germline CDR1 is SGHRS and CDR2 is YFSETQ. Trimming removed 1 base at V and 5 bases at J, with 12 bases between. The study, taken as a whole, reports: Any HLA type influence on TCRB rearrangement was left unresolved here. Whatever favoring of shorter templates PCR might show would apply equally to patients and controls.

This TCR was sampled from a woman aged 18-35 years in good health. The rearrangement joins TRBV5-1 to TRBJ2-5, with a tentative D call TRBD2 (6 bases). Sequenced: naive CD4+ T cells from blood. In DNA, the CDR3 is TGCGCCAGCAGCTTGCCGGGACTTCATGAGACCCAGTACTTC. Its protein is CASSLPGLHETQYF.